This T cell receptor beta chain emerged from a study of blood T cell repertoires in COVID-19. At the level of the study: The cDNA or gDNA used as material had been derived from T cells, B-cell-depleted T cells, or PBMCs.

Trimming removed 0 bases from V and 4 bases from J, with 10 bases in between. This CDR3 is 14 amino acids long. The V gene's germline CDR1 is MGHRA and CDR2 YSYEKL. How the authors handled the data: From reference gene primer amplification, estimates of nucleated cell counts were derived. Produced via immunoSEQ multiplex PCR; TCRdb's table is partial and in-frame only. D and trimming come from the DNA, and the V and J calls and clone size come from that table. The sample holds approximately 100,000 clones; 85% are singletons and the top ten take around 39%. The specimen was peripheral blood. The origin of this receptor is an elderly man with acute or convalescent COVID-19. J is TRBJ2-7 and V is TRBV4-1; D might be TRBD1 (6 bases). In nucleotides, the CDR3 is TGCGCCAGCAGCCAAGACCGCAGGGGTTACGAGCAGTACTTC. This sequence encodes CASSQDRRGYEQYF.